Listed below are T cell receptor beta chains from one sample, sequenced in a study of cytomegalovirus exposure and HLA in healthy donors. This table comes from immunoSEQ multiplex PCR, and its TCRdb copy is limited to in-frame clones, with some not included. The profile shows around 170,000 clones, around 83% of them singletons. Sample: PBMCs. These receptors all come from a woman aged 18 to 35 in good health and CMV-seronegative. CDR3s include the opening cysteine and the closing phenylalanine or tryptophan. A D gene is named only where the DNA matches it firmly. The size of a clone is reported for some rows only, either as once, few or many, or as a class for expanded clones.

D,J,size,V,CDR3,DNA
TRBD1,TRBJ2-5,few,TRBV7-9,CASSLGDRGLQETQYF,TGTGCCAGCAGCTTAGGAGACAGGGGGCTACAAGAGACCCAGTACTTC
TRBD1,TRBJ2-1,NA,TRBV5-1,CASRTGAPSSYNEQFF,TGCGCCAGCCGCACAGGGGCCCCTAGCTCCTACAATGAGCAGTTCTTC
NA,TRBJ2-5,NA,TRBV6-4,CASSLLPGMGETQYF,TGTGCCAGCAGCCTCCTCCCGGGAATGGGGGAGACCCAGTACTTC
NA,TRBJ2-5,NA,TRBV5-8,CASSVLQETQYF,TGTGCCAGCAGCGTCCTACAAGAGACCCAGTACTTC
TRBD1,TRBJ2-1,NA,TRBV2,CASRTGGASYNEQFF,TGTGCCAGCAGGACAGGGGGCGCTTCGTACAATGAGCAGTTCTTC
TRBD1,TRBJ2-1,few,TRBV6-5,CASRVSGTDNEQFF,TGTGCCAGCAGGGTTTCCGGGACAGACAATGAGCAGTTCTTC
NA,TRBJ2-6,NA,TRBV6-5,CASSSAGSGANVLTF,TGTGCCAGCAGTTCGGCAGGGTCTGGGGCCAACGTCCTGACTTTC
TRBD2,TRBJ2-1,NA,TRBV4-2,CASSQEVSGGRMRYNEQFF,TGTGCCAGCAGCCAAGAAGTTAGCGGGGGAAGGATGCGGTACAATGAGCAGTTCTTC
TRBD2,TRBJ2-7,NA,TRBV28,CASSSLAGGPYEQYF,TGTGCCAGCAGTTCACTAGCGGGAGGGCCCTACGAGCAGTACTTC
NA,TRBJ2-5,NA,TRBV10-3,CAISDRETQYF,TGTGCCATCAGTGATCGGGAGACCCAGTACTTC
NA,TRBJ2-1,NA,TRBV5-1,CASSVRDSFYNEQFF,TGCGCCAGCAGCGTCCGGGACTCGTTCTACAATGAGCAGTTCTTC
TRBD1,TRBJ1-2,NA,TRBV2,CASRTTTQGQGDGYTF,TGTGCCAGCAGGACCACTACCCAGGGACAGGGGGATGGCTACACCTTC
NA,TRBJ2-7,NA,TRBV28,CASSSPGSLEQSYEQYF,TGTGCCAGCAGTTCACCGGGATCACTAGAACAAAGCTACGAGCAGTACTTC
TRBD1,TRBJ1-1,NA,TRBV5-6,CASSLAPGGVTEAFF,TGTGCCAGCAGCTTGGCCCCAGGGGGTGTCACTGAAGCTTTCTTT
TRBD2,TRBJ2-1,NA,TRBV7-3,CASSLNPFGTSVYNEQFF,TGTGCCAGCAGCTTAAACCCGTTTGGGACTAGCGTGTACAATGAGCAGTTCTTC
NA,TRBJ1-1,NA,TRBV28,CASRSGTLNTEAFF,TGTGCCAGCAGATCCGGGACACTTAACACTGAAGCTTTCTTT
NA,TRBJ2-2,NA,TRBV18,CASSMGSGNTGELFF,TGTGCCAGCTCAATGGGTTCGGGGAACACCGGGGAGCTGTTTTTT
TRBD2,TRBJ2-3,NA,TRBV2,CASSMRESTDTQYF,TGTGCCAGCAGTATGCGGGAGAGCACAGATACGCAGTATTTT
TRBD1,TRBJ1-1,once,TRBV18,CASSRQGTEAFF,TGTGCCAGCTCACGACAGGGAACTGAAGCTTTCTTT
NA,TRBJ2-5,once,TRBV29-1,CSVPLAPKETQYF,TGCAGCGTTCCTCTAGCGCCAAAAGAGACCCAGTACTTC
NA,TRBJ2-2,NA,TRBV1,CTSSFGGLAGGQTGELFF,TGCACCAGCAGCTTCGGAGGGTTAGCGGGGGGGCAAACCGGGGAGCTGTTTTTT
TRBD1,TRBJ1-2,once,TRBV28,CASSAQGHGYTF,TGTGCCAGCAGTGCACAGGGGCACGGCTACACCTTC
NA,TRBJ2-1,NA,TRBV29-1,CSVTGQSSYNEQFF,TGCAGCGTTACAGGTCAGAGCTCCTACAATGAGCAGTTCTTC
TRBD1,TRBJ2-7,NA,TRBV5-1,CASSFTGTGAYEQYF,TGCGCCAGCAGCTTCACCGGGACAGGGGCCTACGAGCAGTACTTC
TRBD1,TRBJ1-6,NA,TRBV6-5,CASSYGTDNSPLHF,TGTGCCAGCAGTTACGGGACAGATAATTCACCCCTCCACTTT
TRBD1,TRBJ2-3,NA,TRBV2,CASRIQGDTDTQYF,TGTGCCAGCAGGATACAGGGGGACACAGATACGCAGTATTTT
TRBD1,TRBJ1-2,once,TRBV15,CATSMQGARGYTF,TGTGCCACCAGCATGCAGGGGGCTCGAGGCTACACCTTC
NA,TRBJ1-5,NA,TRBV27,CASRTFRGSNQPQHF,TGTGCCAGCAGAACTTTCAGGGGCAGCAATCAGCCCCAGCATTTT
NA,TRBJ2-1,few,TRBV5-5,CASQGGAYNEQFF,TGTGCCAGCCAGGGTGGAGCCTACAATGAGCAGTTCTTC
NA,TRBJ1-1,NA,TRBV9,CASSPGMGNGVGEAFF,TGTGCCAGCAGCCCCGGAATGGGGAACGGGGTGGGTGAAGCTTTCTTT
NA,TRBJ2-1,once,TRBV18,CASSPQATSVYNEQFF,TGTGCCAGCTCACCCCAGGCCACCTCGGTATACAATGAGCAGTTCTTC
TRBD1,TRBJ1-5,NA,TRBV19,CASSIRTGSNQPQHF,TGTGCCAGTTCGATAAGGACAGGCTCAAATCAGCCCCAGCATTTT
TRBD2,TRBJ2-1,NA,TRBV18,CASSPLAGPSNEQFF,TGTGCCAGCTCACCCCTAGCGGGGCCTTCCAATGAGCAGTTCTTC
TRBD1,TRBJ2-5,NA,TRBV5-1,CASIPGTGLGETQYF,TGCGCCAGCATTCCTGGGACAGGGTTAGGGGAGACCCAGTACTTC
NA,TRBJ2-2,NA,TRBV6-5,CASSSDRPNTGELFF,TGTGCCAGCAGTTCTGACAGACCTAACACCGGGGAGCTGTTTTTT
TRBD1,TRBJ1-2,few,TRBV6-5,CASSYRDRVYTF,TGTGCCAGCAGTTACAGGGACAGGGTGTATACCTTC
NA,TRBJ1-2,NA,TRBV19,CASSMEGMRGYTF,TGTGCCAGTAGTATGGAGGGGATGCGTGGCTACACCTTC
NA,TRBJ1-1,NA,TRBV9,CASSESREILKNTEAFF,TGTGCCAGCAGCGAATCCCGAGAGATACTGAAGAACACTGAAGCTTTCTTT
TRBD2,TRBJ2-5,NA,TRBV5-1,CASSVGLLTQETQYF,TGCGCCAGCAGCGTGGGACTACTCACGCAAGAGACCCAGTACTTC
NA,TRBJ2-5,NA,TRBV19,CASSPGGLETQYF,TGTGCCAGTAGCCCGGGGGGCCTGGAGACCCAGTACTTC
NA,TRBJ2-2,NA,TRBV5-8,CASSPRLLGNTGELFF,TGTGCCAGCAGCCCTCGGCTGCTAGGGAACACCGGGGAGCTGTTTTTT
NA,TRBJ1-1,NA,TRBV30,CAWSVAGTEAFF,TGTGCCTGGAGTGTGGCGGGCACTGAAGCTTTCTTT
TRBD1,TRBJ2-2,NA,TRBV2,CASFRDRALGTGELFF,TGTGCCAGCTTCCGGGACAGGGCGCTCGGGACCGGGGAGCTGTTTTTT
TRBD2,TRBJ2-5,NA,TRBV5-1,CASSLVTLAAQETQYF,TGCGCCAGCAGCTTGGTAACCCTAGCGGCTCAAGAGACCCAGTACTTC
TRBD1,TRBJ1-2,NA,TRBV5-5,CASSQYYKGTEPYGYTF,TGTGCCAGCAGCCAGTATTATAAGGGGACAGAACCTTATGGCTACACCTTC
NA,TRBJ1-3,NA,TRBV9,CASSSREGAAGNTIYF,TGTGCCAGCAGCTCAAGGGAGGGTGCGGCTGGAAACACCATATATTTT
TRBD1,TRBJ2-5,NA,TRBV6-5,CASSLGTVYQETQYF,TGTGCCAGCAGCCTCGGGACAGTTTACCAAGAGACCCAGTACTTC
NA,TRBJ2-3,NA,TRBV21-1,CASSANRGIAANTQYF,TGTGCCAGCAGCGCAAACAGGGGGATAGCGGCTAATACGCAGTATTTT
NA,TRBJ2-7,few,TRBV30,CAWSVLGRGSVYEQYF,TGTGCCTGGAGTGTACTTGGACGGGGTAGCGTGTACGAGCAGTACTTC
TRBD1,TRBJ2-6,NA,TRBV5-1,CASSIDRANSGANVLTF,TGCGCCAGCAGCATAGACAGGGCTAACTCTGGGGCCAACGTCCTGACTTTC
NA,TRBJ2-2,NA,TRBV19,CASSPGTGELFF,TGTGCCAGTAGTCCAGGGACCGGGGAGCTGTTTTTT
TRBD2,TRBJ2-7,NA,TRBV7-8,CASSSGSGQRYEQYF,TGTGCCAGCAGCTCCGGTAGCGGGCAGCGCTACGAGCAGTACTTC
TRBD1,TRBJ2-7,NA,TRBV7-7,CASSLTQGQGAGEQYF,TGTGCCAGCAGCTTAACCCAGGGACAGGGGGCGGGCGAGCAGTACTTC
NA,TRBJ1-1,NA,TRBV7-9,CASRLLSLNTEAFF,TGTGCCAGCCGTCTACTATCCTTGAACACTGAAGCTTTCTTT
NA,TRBJ1-4,few,TRBV7-2,CASSLGGPWEKLFF,TGTGCCAGCAGCCTGGGGGGACCGTGGGAAAAACTGTTTTTT